A selection of T cell receptor beta chains follows, all from one sample in a study of cytomegalovirus exposure and HLA in healthy donors. Method: immunoSEQ multiplex PCR; TCRdb's copy keeps in-frame clones and lacks some. This sample's table reports about 130,000 clones. Sequenced sample: PBMCs. The receptors here all came from a man aged 25-40 years in good health and CMV-seronegative. Each CDR3 is given with its conserved first and last residue. D genes are given only for firm matches. Rows may omit the clone size; those that give it use once, few, many or a size class.

d_gene	v_gene	abundance	j_gene	CDR3nt	CDR3aa
TRBD1	TRBV28	-	TRBJ1-2	TGTGCCAGCACAATCCCAGGGGGTTATGATGGCTACACCTTC	CASTIPGGYDGYTF
-	TRBV30	-	TRBJ1-2	TGTGCCTGGGGGGCGGGGGGCTACACCTTC	CAWGAGGYTF
-	TRBV30	-	TRBJ1-1	TGTGCCTGGGGAAACAGAGCTAACACTGAAGCTTTCTTT	CAWGNRANTEAFF
-	TRBV2	-	TRBJ2-3	TGTGCCAGCAGTGTAGCCCACCCGAGGGATACGCAGTATTTT	CASSVAHPRDTQYF
-	TRBV15	-	TRBJ2-5	TGTGCCACCAGCAGAGTACTTCAAGAGACCCAGTACTTC	CATSRVLQETQYF
TRBD1	TRBV28	-	TRBJ1-2	TGTGCCAGCAGTTATTGGACAGGGGGCGGATTGAACTATGGCTACACCTTC	CASSYWTGGGLNYGYTF
-	TRBV27	-	TRBJ1-6	TGTGCCAGCAGTTTACTAGGCAGCAATTCACCCCTCCACTTT	CASSLLGSNSPLHF
-	TRBV6-6	-	TRBJ1-4	TGTGCCAGCAGCTCAGGGGTGTTAGGGGAAAAACTGTTTTTT	CASSSGVLGEKLFF
-	TRBV30	-	TRBJ1-1	TGTGCCTGGAGTGTACTCCCTGAAGCTTTCTTT	CAWSVLPEAFF
TRBD2	TRBV5-1	-	TRBJ2-5	TGCGCCAGCAGCCCTGGACTAGCGGCTGAGACCCAGTACTTC	CASSPGLAAETQYF
-	TRBV5-6	-	TRBJ2-7	TGTGCCAGCAGCCGAGGCCCTTACGAGCAGTACTTC	CASSRGPYEQYF
TRBD1	TRBV14	-	TRBJ1-2	TGTGCCAGCAGCCCTTTATGGACAGGGAGGTATGGCTACACCTTC	CASSPLWTGRYGYTF
-	TRBV4-3	-	TRBJ1-5	TGCGCCAGCAGCCAAGACAGAAGCAATCAGCCCCAGCATTTT	CASSQDRSNQPQHF
-	TRBV28	medium-sized	TRBJ1-1	TGTGCCAGCTCCCCACGCGGGCTTGACTTTCAGGCTGAAGCTTTCTTT	CASSPRGLDFQAEAFF
-	TRBV6-5	-	TRBJ1-3	TGTGCCAGCAGTCAGGGGTATTCGGCTGGAAACACCATATATTTT	CASSQGYSAGNTIYF
-	TRBV14	-	TRBJ2-3	TGTGCCAGCAGCCCTGACATCGCTAGCACAGATACGCAGTATTTT	CASSPDIASTDTQYF
-	TRBV29-1	-	TRBJ1-5	TGCAGCGTTGTGATACAGGGCAAAAATCAGCCCCAGCATTTT	CSVVIQGKNQPQHF
-	TRBV4-1	-	TRBJ1-3	TGCGCCAGCAGCCAACGGTTCCCTGGAAACACCATATATTTT	CASSQRFPGNTIYF
TRBD1	TRBV5-3	-	TRBJ2-7	TGTGCCAGAACCTCGAGCGGACAGGTGACCTACGAGCAGTACTTC	CARTSSGQVTYEQYF
TRBD1	TRBV5-1	-	TRBJ1-3	TGCGCCAGCAGCGAGGGACAGGCTATCGGAAACACCATATATTTT	CASSEGQAIGNTIYF
-	TRBV5-5	-	TRBJ2-7	TGTGCCAGCAGCTTGGCGGCACAGGGAAGCTACGAGCAGTACTTC	CASSLAAQGSYEQYF
-	TRBV21-1	-	TRBJ2-1	TGTGCCAGCAGCAAAGCCTACGGGAGGAGGAACAATGAGCAGTTCTTC	CASSKAYGRRNNEQFF
TRBD2	TRBV5-1	-	TRBJ2-1	TGCGCCAGCAGCCGGGGGTTAGGGACTAGCGGGTACTGGGAGCAGTTCTTC	CASSRGLGTSGYWEQFF
TRBD2	TRBV19	-	TRBJ2-3	TGTGCCAGTAGTATAGTAGCGGGAGGATTCACAGATACGCAGTATTTT	CASSIVAGGFTDTQYF
-	TRBV30	-	TRBJ1-1	TGTGCCTGGAGTGACTACATGAGATCCATGAACACTGAAGCTTTCTTT	CAWSDYMRSMNTEAFF
TRBD2	TRBV4-3	-	TRBJ2-1	TGCGCCAGCAGCCAGACTAGCGGGCCTTACAATGAGCAGTTCTTC	CASSQTSGPYNEQFF
-	TRBV2	-	TRBJ2-1	TGTGCCAGCAGATACGACAGTAACAATGAGCAGTTCTTC	CASRYDSNNEQFF
TRBD1	TRBV15	-	TRBJ2-7	TGTGCCACCAGCACCGACAGGGATTCCTACGAGCAGTACTTC	CATSTDRDSYEQYF